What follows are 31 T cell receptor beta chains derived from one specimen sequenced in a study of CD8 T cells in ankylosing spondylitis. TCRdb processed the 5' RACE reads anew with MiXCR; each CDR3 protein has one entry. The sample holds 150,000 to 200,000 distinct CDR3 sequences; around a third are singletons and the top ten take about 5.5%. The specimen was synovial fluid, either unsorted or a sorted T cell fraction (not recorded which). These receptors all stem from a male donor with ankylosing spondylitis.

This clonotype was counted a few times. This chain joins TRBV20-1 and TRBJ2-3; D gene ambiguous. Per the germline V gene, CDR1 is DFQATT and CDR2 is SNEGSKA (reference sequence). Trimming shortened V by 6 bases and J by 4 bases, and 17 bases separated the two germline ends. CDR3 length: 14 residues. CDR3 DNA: TGCAGTGCGGTCCGGCCCCCAGTGGCAGATACGCAGTATTTT. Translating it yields CSAVRPPVADTQYF.

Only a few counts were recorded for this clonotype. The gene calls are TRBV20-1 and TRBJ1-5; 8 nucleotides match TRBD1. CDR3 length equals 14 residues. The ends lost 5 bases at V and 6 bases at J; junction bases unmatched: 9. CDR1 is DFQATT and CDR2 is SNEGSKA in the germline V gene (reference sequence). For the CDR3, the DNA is TGCAGTGCTCAAGACAGGGGAGTGGGTCAGCCCCAGCATTTT. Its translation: CSAQDRGVGQPQHF.

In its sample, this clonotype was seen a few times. DNA of the CDR3: TGCGCCAGCAGCTTCCTAGGGGACCATCTAGGAGGTGAGCAGTTCTTC. This translates into CASSFLGDHLGGEQFF. The genes are TRBV5-1 and TRBJ2-1; tentatively, D is TRBD1 or TRBD2 (5 bases each). This CDR3 has 16 amino acids. Trimming stripped 2 bases from V and 9 bases from J, with 21 bases between. CDR1 is SGHRS, CDR2 YFSETQ, per germline.

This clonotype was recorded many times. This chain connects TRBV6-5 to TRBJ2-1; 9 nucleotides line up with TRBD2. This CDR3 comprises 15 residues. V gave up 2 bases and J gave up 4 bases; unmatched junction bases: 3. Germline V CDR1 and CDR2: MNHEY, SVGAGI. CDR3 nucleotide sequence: TGTGCCAGCAGTTACGGGACTAGCCCATACAATGAGCAGTTCTTC. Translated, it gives CASSYGTSPYNEQFF.

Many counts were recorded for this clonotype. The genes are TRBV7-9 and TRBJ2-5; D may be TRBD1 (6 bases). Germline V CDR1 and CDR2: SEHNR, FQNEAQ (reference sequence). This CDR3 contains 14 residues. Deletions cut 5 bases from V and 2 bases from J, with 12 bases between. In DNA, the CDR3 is TGTGCCAGCAGCCCCGGGACAACACAAGAGACCCAGTACTTC. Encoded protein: CASSPGTTQETQYF.

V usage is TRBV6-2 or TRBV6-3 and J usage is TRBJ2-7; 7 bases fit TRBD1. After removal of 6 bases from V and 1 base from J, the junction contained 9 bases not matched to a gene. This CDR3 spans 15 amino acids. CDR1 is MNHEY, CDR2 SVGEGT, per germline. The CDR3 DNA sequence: TGTGCCAGCAGCAAAAGTGGGACAGAATCCTACGAGCAGTACTTC. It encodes CASSKSGTESYEQYF.

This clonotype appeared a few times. CDR3 coding DNA: TGTGCCAGCAGGCCCTACGAGCAGTACTTC. It yields the protein CASRPYEQYF. The chain has TRBV3-1 and TRBJ2-7, with D unresolved. Germline loops: CDR1 LGHDT, CDR2 YNNKEL (reference sequence). V gave up 6 bases and J gave up 2 bases, with 2 bases separating them. This CDR3 region has 10 residues.

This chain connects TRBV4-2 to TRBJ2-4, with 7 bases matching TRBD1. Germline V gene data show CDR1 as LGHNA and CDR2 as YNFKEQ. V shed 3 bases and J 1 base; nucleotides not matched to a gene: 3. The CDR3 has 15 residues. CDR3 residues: CASSQIQGAKNIQYF. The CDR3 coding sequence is TGTGCCAGCAGCCAGATACAGGGGGCCAAAAACATTCAGTACTTC.

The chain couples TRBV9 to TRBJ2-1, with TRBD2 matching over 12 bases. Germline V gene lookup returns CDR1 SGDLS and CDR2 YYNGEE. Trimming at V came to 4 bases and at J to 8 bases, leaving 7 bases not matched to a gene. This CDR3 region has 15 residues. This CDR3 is CASSPTSGSEDEQFF. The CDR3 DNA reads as TGTGCCAGCAGCCCGACTAGCGGGAGCGAGGATGAGCAGTTCTTC.

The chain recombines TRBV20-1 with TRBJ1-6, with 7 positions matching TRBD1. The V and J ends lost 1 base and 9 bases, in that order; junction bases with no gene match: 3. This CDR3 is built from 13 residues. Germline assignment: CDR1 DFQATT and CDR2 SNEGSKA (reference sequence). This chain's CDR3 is CSARVDRVSPLHF. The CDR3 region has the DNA TGCAGTGCTAGAGTCGACAGGGTTTCACCCCTCCACTTT.

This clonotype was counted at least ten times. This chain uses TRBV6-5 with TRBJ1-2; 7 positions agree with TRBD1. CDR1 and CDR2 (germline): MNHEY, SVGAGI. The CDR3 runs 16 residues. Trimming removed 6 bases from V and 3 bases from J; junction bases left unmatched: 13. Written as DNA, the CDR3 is TGTGCCAGCAGATACACGACAGGGAGAGGGGACTATGGCTACACCTTC. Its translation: CASRYTTGRGDYGYTF.

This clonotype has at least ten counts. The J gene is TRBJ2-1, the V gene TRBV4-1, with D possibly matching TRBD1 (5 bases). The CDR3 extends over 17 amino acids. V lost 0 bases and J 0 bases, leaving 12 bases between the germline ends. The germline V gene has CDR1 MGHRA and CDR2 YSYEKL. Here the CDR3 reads CASSQDPGRSSYNEQFF. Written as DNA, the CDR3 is TGCGCCAGCAGCCAAGATCCAGGGCGAAGCTCCTACAATGAGCAGTTCTTC.

The CDR3 bases are TGTGCCACCAGCAGGGGACTAGGGTCTGGCAATGAGCAGTTCTTC. It is translated as CATSRGLGSGNEQFF. The chain recombines TRBV15 with TRBJ2-1, with 8 bases identical to TRBD2. The junction had 7 bases not matched to a gene; V was cut back by 3 bases and J by 6 bases. The CDR3 extends over 15 amino acids. In germline, CDR1 is LNHNV, CDR2 YYDKDF (reference sequence).

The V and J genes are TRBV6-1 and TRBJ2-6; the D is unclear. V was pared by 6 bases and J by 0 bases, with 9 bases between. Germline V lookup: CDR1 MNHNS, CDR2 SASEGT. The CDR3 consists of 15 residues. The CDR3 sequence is CASSSLFSGANVLTF. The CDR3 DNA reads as TGTGCCAGCAGCTCTTTGTTCTCTGGGGCCAACGTCCTGACTTTC.

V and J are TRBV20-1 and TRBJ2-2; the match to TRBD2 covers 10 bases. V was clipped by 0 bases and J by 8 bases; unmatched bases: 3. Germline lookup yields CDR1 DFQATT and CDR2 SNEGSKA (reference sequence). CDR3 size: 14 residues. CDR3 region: CSARDRTSGGELFF. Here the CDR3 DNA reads TGCAGTGCTAGAGATCGGACTAGCGGTGGGGAGCTGTTTTTT.

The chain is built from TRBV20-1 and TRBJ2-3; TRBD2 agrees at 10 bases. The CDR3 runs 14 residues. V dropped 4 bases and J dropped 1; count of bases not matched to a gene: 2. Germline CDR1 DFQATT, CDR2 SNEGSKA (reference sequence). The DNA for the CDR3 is TGCAGTGCTAAAACTAGCGGGGGCACAGATACGCAGTATTTT. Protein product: CSAKTSGGTDTQYF.

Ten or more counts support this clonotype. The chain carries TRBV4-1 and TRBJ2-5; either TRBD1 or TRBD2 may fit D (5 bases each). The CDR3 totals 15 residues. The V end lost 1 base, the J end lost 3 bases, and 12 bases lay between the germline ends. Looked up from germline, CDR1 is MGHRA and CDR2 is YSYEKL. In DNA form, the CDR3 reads TGCGCCAGCAGCCAAGGAGGGACCCCTAAAGAGACCCAGTACTTC. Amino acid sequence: CASSQGGTPKETQYF.

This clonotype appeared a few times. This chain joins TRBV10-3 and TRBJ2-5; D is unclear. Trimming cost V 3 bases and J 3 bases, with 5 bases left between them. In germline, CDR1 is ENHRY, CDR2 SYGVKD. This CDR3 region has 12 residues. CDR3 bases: TGTGCCATCAGTGAAATGGAAGAGACCCAGTACTTC. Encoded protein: CAISEMEETQYF.

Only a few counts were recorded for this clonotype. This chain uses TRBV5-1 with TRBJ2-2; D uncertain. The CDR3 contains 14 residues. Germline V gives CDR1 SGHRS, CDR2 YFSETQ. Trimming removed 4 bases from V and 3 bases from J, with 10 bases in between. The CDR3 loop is CASSPGRDTGELFF. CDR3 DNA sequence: TGCGCCAGCAGCCCAGGTAGAGACACCGGGGAGCTGTTTTTT.

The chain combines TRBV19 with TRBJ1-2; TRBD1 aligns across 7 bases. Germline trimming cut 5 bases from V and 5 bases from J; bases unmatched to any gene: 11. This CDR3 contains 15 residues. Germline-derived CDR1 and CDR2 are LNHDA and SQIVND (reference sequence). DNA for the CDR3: TGTGCCAGTAGTTCGGGACAGCTCGGGGGATATGGCTACACCTTC. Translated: CASSSGQLGGYGYTF.

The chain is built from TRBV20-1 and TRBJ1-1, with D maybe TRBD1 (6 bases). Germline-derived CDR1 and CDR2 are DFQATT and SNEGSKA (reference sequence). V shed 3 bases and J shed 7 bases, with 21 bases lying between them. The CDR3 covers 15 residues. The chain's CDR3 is CSARGVGAEGYEAFF. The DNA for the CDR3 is TGCAGTGCTAGGGGGGTGGGGGCCGAGGGCTATGAAGCTTTCTTT.

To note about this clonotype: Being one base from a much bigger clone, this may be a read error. The CDR3 loop reads CSVRRGGGKNGYVQYF. CDR3 bases: TGCAGCGTTCGAAGGGGAGGGGGCAAGAATGGGTACGTGCAGTACTTC. The V call is TRBV29-1, the J call TRBJ2-7, with D perhaps assigned TRBD1 or TRBD2 (7 bases each). This CDR3 has 16 residues. Per germline, CDR1 SQVTM and CDR2 ANQGSEA.

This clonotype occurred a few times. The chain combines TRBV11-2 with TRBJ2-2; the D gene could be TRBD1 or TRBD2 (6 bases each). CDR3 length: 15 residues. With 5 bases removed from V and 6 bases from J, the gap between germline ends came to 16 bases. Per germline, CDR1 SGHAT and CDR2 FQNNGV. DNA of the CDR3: TGTGCCAGCAGCCATGCCTGGGGGGCGGCCGGGGAGCTGTTTTTT. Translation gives CASSHAWGAAGELFF. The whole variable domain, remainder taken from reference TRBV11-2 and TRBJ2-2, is EAGVAQSPRYKIIEKRQSVAFWCNPISGHATLYWYQQILGQGPKLLIQFQNNGVVDDSQLPKDRFSAERLKGVDSTLKIQPAKLEDSAVYLCASSHAWGAAGELFFGEGSRLTVL.

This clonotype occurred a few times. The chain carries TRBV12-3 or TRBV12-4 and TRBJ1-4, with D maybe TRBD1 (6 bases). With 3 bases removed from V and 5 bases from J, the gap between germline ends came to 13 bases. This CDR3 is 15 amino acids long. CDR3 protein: CASSFGQGWNEKLFF. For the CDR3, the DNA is TGTGCCAGCAGTTTCGGGCAGGGGTGGAATGAAAAACTGTTTTTT.

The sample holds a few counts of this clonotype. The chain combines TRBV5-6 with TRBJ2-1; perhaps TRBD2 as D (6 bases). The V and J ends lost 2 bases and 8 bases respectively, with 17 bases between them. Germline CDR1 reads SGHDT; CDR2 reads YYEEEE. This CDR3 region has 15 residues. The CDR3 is CASSLPGLHMDEQFF. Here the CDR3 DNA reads TGTGCCAGCAGCTTACCGGGACTGCATATGGATGAGCAGTTCTTC. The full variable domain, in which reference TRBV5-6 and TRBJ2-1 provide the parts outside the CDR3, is DAGVTQSPTHLIKTRGQQVTLRCSPKSGHDTVSWYQQALGQGPQFIFQYYEEEERQRGNFPDRFSGHQFPNYSSELNVNALLLGDSALYLCASSLPGLHMDEQFFGPGTRLTVL.

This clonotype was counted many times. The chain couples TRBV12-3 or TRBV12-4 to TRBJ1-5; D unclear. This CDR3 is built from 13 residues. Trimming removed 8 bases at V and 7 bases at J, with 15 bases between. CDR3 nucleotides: TGTGCCAGCCAGGAGTTTATGGGGCAGCCCCAGCATTTT. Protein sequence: CASQEFMGQPQHF.

The CDR3 loop is CATSESGGAVEQFF. In nucleotides, the CDR3 is TGTGCCACCAGTGAAAGCGGGGGGGCGGTTGAGCAGTTCTTC. This sequence joins TRBV24-1 and TRBJ2-1, with 10 bases aligning to TRBD2. The trim removed 4 bases at V and 9 bases at J, leaving 5 bases unmatched. The CDR3 length is 14 residues. CDR1 is KGHDR and CDR2 is SFDVKD in the germline V gene.

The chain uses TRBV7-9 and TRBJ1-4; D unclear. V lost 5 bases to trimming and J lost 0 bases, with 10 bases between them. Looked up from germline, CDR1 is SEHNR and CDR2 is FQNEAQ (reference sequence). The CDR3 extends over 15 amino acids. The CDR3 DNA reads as TGTGCCAGCAGCGGTTTTCGGGCAACTAATGAAAAACTGTTTTTT. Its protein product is CASSGFRATNEKLFF.

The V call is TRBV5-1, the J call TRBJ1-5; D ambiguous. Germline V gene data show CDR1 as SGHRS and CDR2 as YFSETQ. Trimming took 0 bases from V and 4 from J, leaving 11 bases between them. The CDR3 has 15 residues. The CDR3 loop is CASSLEGTDNQPQHF. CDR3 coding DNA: TGCGCCAGCAGCTTGGAAGGTACAGATAATCAGCCCCAGCATTTT.

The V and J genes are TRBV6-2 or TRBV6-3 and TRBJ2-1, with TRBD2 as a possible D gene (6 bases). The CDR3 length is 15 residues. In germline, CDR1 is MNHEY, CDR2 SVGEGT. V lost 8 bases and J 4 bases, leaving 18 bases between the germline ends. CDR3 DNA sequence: TGTGCCAGCCTAGGAGCCCGGGACTCGTACAATGAGCAGTTCTTC. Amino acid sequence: CASLGARDSYNEQFF.

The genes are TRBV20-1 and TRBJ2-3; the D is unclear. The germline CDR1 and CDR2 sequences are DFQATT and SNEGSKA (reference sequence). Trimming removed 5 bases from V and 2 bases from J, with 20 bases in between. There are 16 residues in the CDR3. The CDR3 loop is CSAHRVGLGITDTQYF. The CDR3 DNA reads TGCAGTGCTCATAGGGTCGGCCTGGGAATCACAGATACGCAGTATTTT.